This T cell receptor beta chain was captured in a study of T-cell reconstitution after alpha-beta-depleted transplantation in children. General observations from the study: Reports say that about two months after transplant, the alpha-beta T cells came out of several hundred graft clones that had expanded. Newly produced T cells mostly accounted for T-cell counts and diversity one year post-transplant.

Comment on this clonotype: The antigen remains unidentified.

This sample's TCRbeta library carried unique molecular identifier barcodes. TCRdb re-called the PCR reads with MiXCR, one entry per CDR3 protein. The repertoire includes about 980,000 distinct CDR3 sequences, less than 30% of them detected once, and roughly 31% sits in the top ten. The trim removed 4 bases at V and 7 bases at J, leaving 6 bases unmatched. This CDR3 region has 13 residues. Per germline, CDR1 SGHRS and CDR2 YFSETQ. Sequenced here: PBMCs, mostly from graft donor cells, sampled 360 days after TCRalphabeta/CD19-depleted stem cell transplant. V is TRBV5-1 and J is TRBJ1-2; 8 bases fit TRBD1. This receptor was obtained from a boy in the first two years of life who had a stem cell transplant for SCID, so the T cells may come from the graft donor. CDR3 protein: CASSAQGASGYTF. CDR3 in DNA: TGCGCCAGCAGCGCCCAGGGGGCAAGTGGCTACACCTTC.